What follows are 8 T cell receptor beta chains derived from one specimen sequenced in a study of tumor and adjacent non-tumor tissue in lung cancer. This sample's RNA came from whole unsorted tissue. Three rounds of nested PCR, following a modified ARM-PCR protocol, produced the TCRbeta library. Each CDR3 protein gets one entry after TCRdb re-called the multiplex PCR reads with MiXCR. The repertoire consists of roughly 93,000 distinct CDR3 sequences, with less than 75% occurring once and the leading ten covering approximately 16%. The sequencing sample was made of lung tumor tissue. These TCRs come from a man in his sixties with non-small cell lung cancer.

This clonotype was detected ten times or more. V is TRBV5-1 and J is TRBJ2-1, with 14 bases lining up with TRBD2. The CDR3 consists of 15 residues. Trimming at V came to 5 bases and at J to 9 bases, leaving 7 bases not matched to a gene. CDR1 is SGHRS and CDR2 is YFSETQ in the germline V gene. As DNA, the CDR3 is TGCGCCAGCAGGCCGGGACTAGCGGGAGCTGGTGAGCAGTTCTTC. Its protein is CASRPGLAGAGEQFF.

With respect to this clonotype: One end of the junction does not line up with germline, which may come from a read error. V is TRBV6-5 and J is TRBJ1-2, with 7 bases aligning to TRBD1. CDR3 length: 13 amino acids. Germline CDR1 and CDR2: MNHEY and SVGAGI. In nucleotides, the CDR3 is TGTGCCTCTCGGGACAGTGTCCTTTATGACTACACCTTC. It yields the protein CASRDSVLYDYTF.

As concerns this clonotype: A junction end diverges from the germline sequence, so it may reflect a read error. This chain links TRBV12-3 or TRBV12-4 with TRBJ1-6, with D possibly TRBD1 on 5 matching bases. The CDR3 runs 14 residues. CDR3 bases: TGTGCCAGCAGTCCGACAGAGTATAATTCACCCCCCCACTTT. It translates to CASSPTEYNSPPHF.

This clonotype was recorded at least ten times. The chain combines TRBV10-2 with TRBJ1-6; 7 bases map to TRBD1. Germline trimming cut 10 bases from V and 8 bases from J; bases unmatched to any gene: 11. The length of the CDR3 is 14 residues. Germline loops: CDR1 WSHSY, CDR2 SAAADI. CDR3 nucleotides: TGCGCCACCACAGACGGGACAGCTTATTCACCCCTCCACTTT. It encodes CATTDGTAYSPLHF.

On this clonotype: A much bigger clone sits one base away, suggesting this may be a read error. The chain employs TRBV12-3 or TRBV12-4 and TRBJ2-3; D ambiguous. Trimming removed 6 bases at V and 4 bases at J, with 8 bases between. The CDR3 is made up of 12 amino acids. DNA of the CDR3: TGTGCCAGCAGGATCGACGCAGATACGCAGTATTTT. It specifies CASRIDADTQYF.

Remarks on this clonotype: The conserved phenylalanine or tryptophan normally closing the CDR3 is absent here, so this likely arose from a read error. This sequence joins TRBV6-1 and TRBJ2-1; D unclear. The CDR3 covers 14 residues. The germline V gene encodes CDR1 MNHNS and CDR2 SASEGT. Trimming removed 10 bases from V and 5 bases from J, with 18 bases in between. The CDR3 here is CATYTLLRDNEQFL. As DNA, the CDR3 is TGTGCCACCTACACTCTCTTACGGGACAATGAGCAGTTCCTC.

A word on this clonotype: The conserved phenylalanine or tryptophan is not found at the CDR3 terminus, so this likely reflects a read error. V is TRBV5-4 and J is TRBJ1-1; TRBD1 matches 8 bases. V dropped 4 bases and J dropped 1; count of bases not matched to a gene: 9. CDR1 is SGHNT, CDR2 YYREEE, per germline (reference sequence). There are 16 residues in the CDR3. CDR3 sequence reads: CASSVGQALRNTEAFI. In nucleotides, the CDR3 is TGTGCCAGCAGCGTGGGACAGGCGCTCAGGAACACTGAAGCTTTCATT.

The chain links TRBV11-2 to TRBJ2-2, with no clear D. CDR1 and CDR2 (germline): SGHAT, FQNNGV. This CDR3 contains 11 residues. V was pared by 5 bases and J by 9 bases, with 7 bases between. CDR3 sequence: CASSQSRELFF. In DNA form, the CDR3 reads TGTGCCAGCAGCCAATCCCGGGAGCTGTTTTTT.